The sequence of this T cell receptor (beta chain) was determined in a study of cytomegalovirus exposure and HLA in healthy donors. On this clone: The antigen remains undetermined.

Every donor was a healthy person donating bone marrow. Study-wide points: Productive rates of about 90% or about 30% were seen for most TCR beta V segments in an earlier analysis.

The PCR had 60 Vbeta and 13 Jbeta primers. Methods used by the authors: An analysis performed later counted roughly 80 million unique TCR beta chains (roughly 11 million of them shared). TCRdb's table, derived via immunoSEQ multiplex PCR, lists solely in-frame clones and lacks some. V, J and clone size were drawn from that table, and D and trimming were deduced from the DNA. Seen here are 100,000 to 120,000 clones, over 75% observed once, and the top ten hold roughly 2.5%. Material for sequencing was PBMCs. This TCR was recovered from a woman aged 18-29 years in good health and CMV-seronegative.

CDR3 in amino acids: CASSLKETQYF. CDR3 nucleotide sequence: TGTGCCAGCAGTCTTAAAGAGACCCAGTACTTC. The V gene is TRBV2, the J gene TRBJ2-5, with D uncertain. CDR3 length: 11 residues. V was pared by 5 bases and J by 3 bases, with 4 bases between. Germline V gene lookup returns CDR1 SNHLY and CDR2 FYNNEI.